These 6 T cell receptor beta chains share one sample of origin, sequenced in a study of blood T cells in healthy people across ages. A sample-barcoded 5' primer and a J-beta primer mix were used in a second PCR of roughly 7 to 11 cycles. TCRdb fed the 5' RACE reads into MiXCR, producing one record per CDR3 protein. The sample lists 720,000 or so distinct CDR3 sequences, roughly two fifths occurring once. Material: blood. Receptors were obtained from a man older than 75 in good health.

Note on this clonotype: Relative to the germline gene, one junction end is altered; a read error may explain this. The chain carries TRBV20-1 and TRBJ2-5, with D perhaps matching TRBD2 (5 bases). Germline lookup yields CDR1 DFQATT and CDR2 SNEGSKA (reference sequence). This CDR3 has 12 amino acids. CDR3 nucleotide sequence: TGCAGCGCTAGAGCGGCAGGAGAGACCCAGTACTTC. Translation: CSARAAGETQYF.

With respect to this clonotype: With a much larger clone just one base away, this may be a read error. CDR3 bases: TGTGCCATCAGCCCCTGGGGTTACGAGCAGTACTTC. Translating gives CAISPWGYEQYF. V and J are TRBV12-3 or TRBV12-4 and TRBJ2-4; D unclear. The J call is in doubt because the DNA end fits TRBJ2-7 better. This CDR3 has 12 residues.

V is TRBV9 and J is TRBJ1-2; 10 bases line up with TRBD1. The CDR3 covers 15 residues. Trimming took 3 bases from V and 0 from J; bases not matched to a gene: 2. The germline V gene has CDR1 SGDLS and CDR2 YYNGEE. This CDR3 reads CASSGGQGANYGYTF. CDR3 nucleotide sequence: TGTGCCAGCAGCGGCGGACAGGGGGCTAACTATGGCTACACCTTC.

There are many counts of this clonotype. J is TRBJ2-5 and V is TRBV7-2; the D gene could be TRBD1 or TRBD2 (6 bases each). V lost 5 bases and J 4 bases, leaving 17 bases between the germline ends. The V gene's germline CDR1 is SGHTA and CDR2 FQGNSA. The CDR3 loop spans 15 amino acids. CDR3 in amino acids: CASSLRGPPLETQYF. The CDR3 region has the DNA TGTGCCAGCAGCCTCCGGGGGCCCCCCTTAGAGACCCAGTACTTC.

This clonotype showed up many times. This sequence joins TRBV4-3 and TRBJ2-3, with 11 positions matching TRBD2. Germline CDR1 reads LGHNA; CDR2 reads YSLEER. This CDR3 contains 19 residues. Trimming removed 0 bases from V and 1 base from J; junction bases left unmatched: 9. The CDR3 DNA reads TGCGCCAGCAGCCAAGAACGGGCTAGCGGGAGGAGAGGCACAGATACGCAGTATTTT. Translation gives CASSQERASGRRGTDTQYF.

Comments on this clonotype: An end of the junction differs from the germline gene, which may be a read error. CDR3 DNA sequence: TGTGCCAACAGCTTAACTAGGAGCTCCTACAATGAGCAGTTCTTC. Protein sequence: CANSLTRSSYNEQFF. The chain uses TRBV11-2 and TRBJ2-1, with D possibly being TRBD2 (5 bases). The CDR3 spans 15 residues. Germline-derived CDR1 and CDR2 are SGHAT and FQNNGV.